Described below is a single TCR beta chain sequence and its context. The source of the sample is a study of control samples from healthy donors and cancer patients. The method was immunoSEQ multiplex PCR; TCRdb's version includes in-frame clones alone and lacks a portion of them. The sample consists of more than 25,000 clones, 87% of them appearing once. The CDR3 runs 13 residues. CDR1 is PRHDT and CDR2 is FYEKMQ in the germline V gene (reference sequence). Trimming removed 2 bases at V and 5 bases at J, with 9 bases between. Sequencing used formalin-fixed, paraffin-embedded tissue. This chain links TRBV13 with TRBJ2-5; unclear D gene. This TCR was recovered from a female donor with melanoma. CDR3 sequence reads: CASSLMTRETQYF. The CDR3 DNA follows: TGTGCCAGCAGCTTAATGACCCGGGAGACCCAGTACTTC.